Below are 22 T cell receptor beta chains sequenced from a single sample in a study of CD8 T cells in Susac syndrome. The RNA, about 0.45 to 1 ug, was put through reverse transcription using random hexamers. MiXCR, run by TCRdb on the immunoSEQ multiplex PCR reads, gives a single entry per CDR3 protein. The data hold more than 110,000 distinct CDR3 sequences, with over 90% observed a single time. What was sequenced was CD4+ T cells from PBMCs. These receptors all come from a human donor with Susac syndrome.

This clonotype was seen a single time. In DNA, the CDR3 is TGTGCCTGGAAGGGGGGCTCTTTCTACGAGCAGTACTTC. Protein sequence: CAWKGGSFYEQYF. The chain has TRBV30 and TRBJ2-7; D tentatively reads TRBD1 or TRBD2 (6 bases each). Per the germline V gene, CDR1 is GTSNPN and CDR2 is SVGIG (reference sequence). The CDR3 contains 13 residues. Trimming cost V 4 bases and J 3 bases, with 13 bases left between them.

The chain uses TRBV7-6 and TRBJ1-5, with TRBD1 as a possible D gene (5 bases). Per germline, CDR1 SGHVS and CDR2 FNYEAQ. The CDR3 is 14 amino acids. V lost 8 bases, J lost 2 bases, and 13 bases lay in between. CDR3 in amino acids: CASGPGGGNQPQHF. The CDR3 DNA reads as TGTGCCAGCGGCCCCGGAGGGGGCAATCAGCCCCAGCATTTT.

The gene calls are TRBV20-1 and TRBJ2-7, with 15 positions matching TRBD2. With V trimmed by 5 bases and J by 3 bases, 8 bases remained unmatched. Per the germline V gene, CDR1 is DFQATT and CDR2 is SNEGSKA (reference sequence). The CDR3 loop spans 16 amino acids. The CDR3 is CSAEVGLAGGGYEQYF. In DNA form, the CDR3 reads TGCAGTGCTGAGGTGGGACTAGCGGGAGGAGGCTACGAGCAGTACTTC.

In this sample, this clonotype turned up once. The chain is built from TRBV7-9 and TRBJ2-4; the D is unclear. Germline loops: CDR1 SEHNR, CDR2 FQNEAQ (reference sequence). The CDR3 has 11 amino acids. V was trimmed by 2 bases and J by 12 bases, leaving 8 bases between them. The CDR3 spells CASSLSENQYF. The CDR3 DNA reads TGTGCCAGCAGCTTAAGTGAAAATCAGTACTTC.

This clonotype was found once. This rearrangement joins TRBV20-1 to TRBJ1-5, with no clear D. Between the trimmed V and J ends, which lost 1 base and 6 bases, there was a span of 10 bases. This CDR3 has 13 amino acids. The germline gives CDR1 DFQATT, CDR2 SNEGSKA (reference sequence). CDR3 DNA sequence: TGCAGTGCTAGAGTTCGGGTCAGTCAGCCCCAGCATTTT. Protein: CSARVRVSQPQHF.

The chain couples TRBV20-1 to TRBJ1-2; D gene uncertain. Germline V gene lookup returns CDR1 DFQATT and CDR2 SNEGSKA (reference sequence). The CDR3 spans 11 residues. V lost 1 base, J lost 8 bases, and 8 bases lay in between. The CDR3: CSARGAAGYTF. In nucleotides, the CDR3 is TGCAGTGCTAGAGGGGCAGCGGGCTACACCTTC.

The V and J genes are TRBV3-1 and TRBJ2-1; tentative D call: TRBD1 (5 bases). The CDR3 length is 11 residues. The V end lost 5 bases, the J end lost 10 bases, and 9 bases lay between the germline ends. The germline gives CDR1 LGHDT, CDR2 YNNKEL (reference sequence). This CDR3 is CASSSGWEQFF. CDR3 DNA sequence: TGTGCCAGCAGCTCAGGGTGGGAGCAGTTCTTC.

The J gene is TRBJ1-1, the V gene TRBV30, with 9 bases matching TRBD1. The CDR3 runs 13 residues. CDR1 and CDR2 (germline): GTSNPN, SVGIG (reference sequence). The V and J ends lost 8 bases and 0 bases, in that order; junction bases with no gene match: 4. The CDR3 nucleotides read TGTGCCGGGCGACAGGGGGTGAACACTGAAGCTTTCTTT. Translating it yields CAGRQGVNTEAFF.

This clonotype was detected a few times. The rearrangement uses TRBV7-2 and TRBJ2-7; D ambiguous. The CDR3 runs to 11 residues. Germline V CDR1 and CDR2: SGHTA, FQGNSA. Between the trimmed V and J ends, which lost 2 bases and 7 bases, there was a span of 6 bases. CDR3 residues: CASSLRDEQYF. In DNA, the CDR3 is TGTGCCAGCAGCTTACGTGATGAGCAGTACTTC.

The V call is TRBV7-9, the J call TRBJ2-4; the D is unclear. The V gene lost 1 base and the J gene lost 9 bases, with 13 bases spanning the gap. The CDR3 has 14 amino acids. The germline gives CDR1 SEHNR, CDR2 FQNEAQ (reference sequence). The CDR3 sequence: CASSLGGQPGIQYF. CDR3 nucleotide sequence: TGTGCCAGCAGCTTAGGCGGCCAACCCGGCATTCAGTACTTC.

V is TRBV4-1 and J is TRBJ2-7, with 7 bases that match TRBD1. The CDR3 spans 15 residues. Germline trimming cut 2 bases from V and 4 bases from J; bases unmatched to any gene: 8. CDR1 is MGHRA, CDR2 YSYEKL, per germline. CDR3 sequence (DNA): TGCGCCAGCAGCCAACTACCGGGACAGAGATACGAGCAGTACTTC. It is translated as CASSQLPGQRYEQYF.

This rearrangement joins TRBV4-2 to TRBJ2-1, with 14 positions matching TRBD2. Germline trimming cut 4 bases from V and 8 bases from J; bases unmatched to any gene: 10. Germline CDR1 and CDR2: LGHNA and YNFKEQ. This CDR3 is 17 amino acids long. The CDR3 sequence is CASSPRTSGRIGDEQFF. DNA of the CDR3: TGTGCCAGCAGCCCAAGGACTAGCGGGAGGATAGGCGATGAGCAGTTCTTC.

This CDR3 reads CASQRGSGEQYF. The CDR3, as DNA: TGCGCCAGCCAAAGGGGGTCCGGCGAGCAGTACTTC. The rearrangement joins TRBV5-1 to TRBJ2-7; D is perhaps TRBD1 (6 bases). V dropped 7 bases and J dropped 6 bases, with 14 bases sitting between them. Germline CDR1 and CDR2: SGHRS and YFSETQ. The CDR3 length is 12 residues. The full variable domain, with the rest looked up from reference TRBV5-1 and TRBJ2-7, is KAGVTQTPRYLIKTRGQQVTLSCSPISGHRSVSWYQQTPGQGLQFLFEYFSETQRNKGNFPGRFSGRQFSNSRSEMNVSTLELGDSALYLCASQRGSGEQYFGPGTRLTVT.

The chain recombines TRBV4-3 with TRBJ2-7; 7 bases map to TRBD2. The CDR3 consists of 15 residues. The trim removed 4 bases at V and 3 bases at J, leaving 9 bases unmatched. In germline, CDR1 is LGHNA, CDR2 YSLEER. The CDR3 protein is CASSRSGTTDYEQYF. Written as DNA, the CDR3 is TGCGCCAGCAGCCGATCCGGGACTACCGACTACGAGCAGTACTTC.

J is TRBJ2-1 and V is TRBV3-1; D ambiguous. Trimming shortened V by 0 bases and J by 10 bases, and 16 bases separated the two germline ends. The CDR3 is 15 amino acids. The germline CDR1 and CDR2 sequences are LGHDT and YNNKEL (reference sequence). CDR3: CASSQDRNSDREQFF. For the CDR3, the DNA is TGTGCCAGCAGCCAAGATAGAAACTCCGACCGAGAGCAGTTCTTC.

This clonotype was seen once. The CDR3 nucleotides read TGTGCCTGGAGAGGGACAGATAATCAGCCCCAGCATTTT. Translated: CAWRGTDNQPQHF. V is TRBV30 and J is TRBJ1-5; TRBD1 agrees at 7 bases. Germline V CDR1 and CDR2: GTSNPN, SVGIG (reference sequence). The CDR3 runs 13 residues. Unmatched junction bases numbered 3, after V lost 3 bases and J lost 4 bases. Based on the CDR3 plus reference TRBV30 and TRBJ1-5, the full variable domain is SQTIHQWPATLVQPVGSPLSLECTVEGTSNPNLYWYRQAAGRGLQLLFYSVGIGQISSEVPQNLSASRPQDRQFILSSKKLLLSDSGFYLCAWRGTDNQPQHFGDGTRLSIL.

This sequence joins TRBV28 and TRBJ1-6; D remains ambiguous. There are 16 residues in the CDR3. Trimming left V 4 bases short and J 8 bases short, with 18 bases between. The germline V gene encodes CDR1 MDHEN and CDR2 SYDVKM. The DNA of the CDR3 is TGTGCCAGCAGTTCCTCCCCCCCCGGGTTGGATTCACCCCTCCACTTT. It yields the protein CASSSSPPGLDSPLHF. The full variable domain, completed using reference TRBV28 and TRBJ1-6, is DVKVTQSSRYLVKRTGEKVFLECVQDMDHENMFWYRQDPGLGLRLIYFSYDVKMKEKGDIPEGYSVSREKKERFSLILESASTNQTSMYLCASSSSPPGLDSPLHFGNGTRLTVT.

CDR3 coding DNA: TGCAGTGCTACCACAAGGAGGTGGACTGAAGCTTTCTTT. Translated, it gives CSATTRRWTEAFF. The chain has TRBV20-1 and TRBJ1-1, with D unclear. V was shortened by 4 bases and J by 5 bases, with 14 bases between the two germline ends. CDR1 DFQATT and CDR2 SNEGSKA come from the germline V gene (reference sequence). There are 13 residues in the CDR3.

The chain links TRBV9 to TRBJ1-1, with unresolved D. Looked up from germline, CDR1 is SGDLS and CDR2 is YYNGEE. V gave up 3 bases and J gave up 3 bases, with 12 bases separating them. The CDR3 covers 14 residues. CDR3 DNA sequence: TGTGCCAGCAGCGCCCTAAGAGATTACACTGAAGCTTTCTTT. Translated, it gives CASSALRDYTEAFF. The complete variable domain, with remaining parts taken from reference TRBV9 and TRBJ1-1, reads DSGVTQTPKHLITATGQRVTLRCSPRSGDLSVYWYQQSLDQGLQFLIQYYNGEERAKGNILERFSAQQFPDLHSELNLSSLELGDSALYFCASSALRDYTEAFFGQGTRLTVV.

The chain joins TRBV29-1 to TRBJ2-2, with unresolved D. In germline, CDR1 is SQVTM, CDR2 ANQGSEA. V gave up 6 bases and J gave up 6 bases, with 20 bases separating them. The CDR3 is 15 residues long. This CDR3 reads CSVRQYLTAAGELFF. The CDR3 DNA is TGCAGCGTCCGCCAATATTTGACGGCGGCCGGGGAGCTGTTTTTT.

The chain combines TRBV7-2 with TRBJ2-7, with TRBD1 matching over 11 bases. The CDR3 has 15 residues. CDR1 SGHTA and CDR2 FQGNSA come from the germline V gene. The J segment lost 3 bases and the V segment lost 5 bases, leaving 6 bases of the junction unmatched. CDR3 amino acids: CASSPGQGAFYEQYF. The CDR3 DNA follows: TGTGCCAGCAGCCCAGGACAGGGGGCGTTCTACGAGCAGTACTTC.

The chain links TRBV7-2 to TRBJ2-7; D is possibly TRBD1 or TRBD2 (5 bases each). V lost 1 base and J 1 base, leaving 11 bases between the germline ends. This CDR3 region has 15 residues. Germline-derived CDR1 and CDR2 are SGHTA and FQGNSA. CDR3: CASSLGSGRSYEQYF. The CDR3, as DNA: TGTGCCAGCAGCTTAGGTTCGGGACGTTCCTACGAGCAGTACTTC.